The 8 T cell receptor beta chains listed next were all sequenced from one sample in a study of vaccination and CD4 T cells after COVID-19. These receptors' targets are unknown. The time point here: late sampling 161 to 241 days after vaccination in a few convalescent patients. The treatment here: roughly 11-day PBMC culture with coronavirus spike peptide pools or control peptides (ViraFEST assay). Sequence data for DNA of cultured CD4+ T cells were generated by the Oncomine TCR Beta short-read assay. MiXCR, run by TCRdb on the PCR reads, gives a single entry per CDR3 protein. Among 22,000 or so distinct CDR3 sequences listed, approximately 32% were seen once. Sequencing used CD4+ T cells from blood, cultured in vitro, obtained about 7 months after SARS-CoV-2 vaccination. The source is a human donor who had recovered from COVID-19.

This chain uses TRBV5-1 with TRBJ2-1, with D perhaps matching TRBD2 (5 bases). V shed 2 bases and J shed 5 bases, with 11 bases lying between them. The CDR3 sequence is 14 residues long. The germline CDR1 and CDR2 sequences are SGHRS and YFSETQ. The CDR3 nucleotides read TGCGCCAGCAGCTTCATAGGAGGCGACAATGAGCAGTTCTTC. Translated, it gives CASSFIGGDNEQFF.

This clonotype was observed a few times. The chain has TRBV20-1 and TRBJ2-5; TRBD2 agrees at 8 bases. V was pared by 3 bases and J by 5 bases, with 5 bases of the junction left unmatched. The CDR3 is 13 amino acids. Germline V gene data show CDR1 as DFQATT and CDR2 as SNEGSKA (reference sequence). CDR3 residues: CSASGRGGETQYF. In DNA form, the CDR3 reads TGCAGTGCTAGCGGGAGGGGTGGGGAGACCCAGTACTTC.

This sequence joins TRBV7-3 and TRBJ2-5; D unclear. In germline, CDR1 is SGHTA, CDR2 FQGTGA. The V and J ends lost 5 bases and 2 bases respectively, with 9 bases between them. This CDR3 has 13 residues. The CDR3 here is CASSPSRQETQYF. The DNA of the CDR3 is TGTGCCAGCAGCCCGTCCAGACAAGAGACCCAGTACTTC.

This clonotype was found a few times. The gene calls are TRBV24-1 and TRBJ2-5, with 9 bases identical to TRBD2. This CDR3 contains 13 residues. V dropped 9 bases and J dropped 5; count of bases not matched to a gene: 6. In germline, CDR1 is KGHDR, CDR2 SFDVKD. CDR3 bases: TGTGCCACCTCGCCTAGCGGGATCGAGACCCAGTACTTC. It specifies CATSPSGIETQYF.

There are a few counts of this clonotype. The chain links TRBV6-5 to TRBJ1-1; D is uncertain. The CDR3 is 17 residues long. With 2 bases removed from V and 3 bases from J, the gap between germline ends came to 19 bases. CDR1 and CDR2 (germline): MNHEY, SVGAGI. The CDR3 reads CASSYGRPILKDTEAFF. CDR3 DNA sequence: TGTGCCAGCAGTTACGGCAGGCCGATATTGAAAGACACTGAAGCTTTCTTT.

The chain employs TRBV7-9 and TRBJ2-3; 8 bases line up with TRBD2. This CDR3 has 14 residues. The junction had 1 base not matched to a gene; V was cut back by 1 base and J by 4 bases. Germline V CDR1 and CDR2: SEHNR, FQNEAQ (reference sequence). The CDR3 is CASSLVLAADTQYF. The CDR3 DNA is TGTGCCAGCAGCTTAGTACTAGCGGCAGATACGCAGTATTTT.

There are a few counts of this clonotype. The rearrangement joins TRBV2 to TRBJ2-6; D not resolved. Germline V CDR1 and CDR2: SNHLY, FYNNEI. CDR3 length: 15 residues. V was clipped by 11 bases and J by 0 bases, with 14 bases between them. CDR3 sequence: CAGTPVASGANVLTF. The CDR3 DNA is TGTGCCGGCACCCCGGTGGCCTCTGGGGCCAACGTCCTGACTTTC. Full variable domain (remainder filled in from reference TRBV2 and TRBJ2-6): EPEVTQTPSHQVTQMGQEVILRCVPISNHLYFYWYRQILGQKVEFLVSFYNNEISEKSEIFDDQFSVERPDGSNFTLKIRSTKLEDSAMYFCAGTPVASGANVLTFGAGSRLTVL.

Only a few counts were recorded for this clonotype. This CDR3 is CASSQGGLVSDTQYF. The CDR3 bases are TGTGCCAGCAGCCAGGGGGGACTAGTATCAGATACGCAGTATTTT. This chain joins TRBV7-3 and TRBJ2-3; possible D gene TRBD2, 8 bases. CDR1 is SGHTA and CDR2 is FQGTGA in the germline V gene. This CDR3 spans 15 amino acids. V was cut by 5 bases and J by 4 bases, with 16 bases left in between. The full variable domain, in which reference TRBV7-3 and TRBJ2-3 provide the parts outside the CDR3, is GAGVSQTPSNKVTEKGKYVELRCDPISGHTALYWYRQSLGQGPEFLIYFQGTGAADDSGLPNDRFFAVRPEGSVSTLKIQRTERGDSAVYLCASSQGGLVSDTQYFGPGTRLTVL.